These T cell receptor beta chains were read from a single sample in a study of regulatory T cells in long-lasting Graves disease. TCRdb passed the multiplex PCR reads through MiXCR, listing each CDR3 protein once. The top ten clones hold around three fifths of a sample with about 290,000 distinct CDR3 sequences, around 23% of them seen once. The sequencing here drew on peripheral blood mononuclear cells (PBMCs), taken when the disease was refractory, from a patient treated with antithyroid drugs. The receptor set was obtained from a female donor with Graves disease. Each CDR3 is given with its conserved first and last residue. D genes are given only for firm matches. Expanded clones are given a class, and other clones once, few, many or no size at all.

j_call	d_call	v_call	clone_size	cdr3_nt	cdr3_aa
TRBJ1-5	.	TRBV19	.	TGTGCCAGTAGTATGCGACTCGGTCAGCCCCAGCATTTT	CASSMRLGQPQHF
TRBJ2-7	TRBD2	TRBV6-5	.	TGTGCCAGCAGTTACCCGGGACTAGCGAGCTACGAGCAGTACTTC	CASSYPGLASYEQYF
TRBJ2-7	TRBD1	TRBV6-2/TRBV6-3	many	TGTGCCAGCAGTTACTCGACCCCGGGACAGGGATTCTCCTACGAGCAGTACTTC	CASSYSTPGQGFSYEQYF
TRBJ2-7	TRBD2	TRBV10-1	.	TGCGCCAGCAGTGAGGGCGGGAGAGGTTACGAGCAGTACTTC	CASSEGGRGYEQYF
TRBJ1-5	.	TRBV27	.	TGTGCCAGCAGTCCTAGACAGTTAGGCGGAAATCAGCCCCAGCATTTT	CASSPRQLGGNQPQHF
TRBJ2-5	.	TRBV20-1	few	TGCAGTGCCAACAGGGTTCCAGAGACCCAGTACTTC	CSANRVPETQYF
TRBJ2-5	.	TRBV5-1	few	TGCGCCAGCAGCTTAGGGAACACCGAAGAGACCCAGTACTTC	CASSLGNTEETQYF
TRBJ2-1	.	TRBV6-5	.	TGTGCCAGCAGTTCCGAGAGCGGTAGGGCTTACAATGAGCAGTTCTTC	CASSSESGRAYNEQFF
TRBJ2-1	.	TRBV27	many	TGTGCCAGCAGTTTACTGGCAGGGGGGAATGAGCAGTTCTTC	CASSLLAGGNEQFF
TRBJ1-1	TRBD1	TRBV7-3	.	TGTGCCAGCAGTCCGACAGGGGGCGCGGCGTCGTACACTGAAGCTTTCTTT	CASSPTGGAASYTEAFF
TRBJ2-3	TRBD2	TRBV28	.	TGTGCCAGCAATTGGGCGGGAGAGGCAGATACGCAGTATTTT	CASNWAGEADTQYF
TRBJ2-6	.	TRBV3-2	few	TGTGCCAACGATGGGGTCAACGTCCTGACTTTC	CANDGVNVLTF
TRBJ2-2	TRBD2	TRBV10-2	.	TGCGCCAGCAGTGAGTCGGGGACTAGCGGGATCGCGAGCACCGGGGAGCTGTTTTTT	CASSESGTSGIASTGELFF
TRBJ1-1	.	TRBV28	many	TGTGCCTCCGGGAACACTGAAGCTTTCTTT	CASGNTEAFF
TRBJ1-2	.	TRBV29-1	many	TGCAGCGTTGAAACCCCTAACTACACCTTC	CSVETPNYTF
TRBJ1-5	TRBD1	TRBV20-1	.	TGCAGTGCCGCGGACAGGGTTGATCAGCCCCAGCATTTT	CSAADRVDQPQHF
TRBJ1-2	.	TRBV20-1	many	TGCAGTGCCTTGATATTCCGCGGCTACACCTTC	CSALIFRGYTF
TRBJ2-7	TRBD2	TRBV6-1	few	TGTGCCAGTGGGACTAGCGGGAGGTACGAGCAGTACTTC	CASGTSGRYEQYF
TRBJ2-5	.	TRBV7-6	few	TGTGCCAGCAGCTCAAGGACTCAGGGAGAGACCCAGTACTTC	CASSSRTQGETQYF
TRBJ2-3	.	TRBV28	few	TGTGCCAGCAGTTCGCCCCTGTGGGTCACAGATACGCAGTATTTT	CASSSPLWVTDTQYF
TRBJ1-5	.	TRBV3-1	many	TGTGCCAGCAGCCAAGATGCAGGGGAAAGTCAGCCCCAGCATTTT	CASSQDAGESQPQHF
TRBJ1-5	.	TRBV20-1	many	TGCAGTGCTACAGGGGAAAAGGGATATAGCAATCAGCCCCAGCATTTT	CSATGEKGYSNQPQHF
TRBJ2-6	.	TRBV10-3	few	TGTGCCATCTCCAAGGCACCGGGCGGGGCCAACGTCCTGACTTTC	CAISKAPGGANVLTF
TRBJ2-5	.	TRBV3-1	many	TGTGCCAGCAGCCCCCGCGGACTCCAAGAGACCCAGTACTTC	CASSPRGLQETQYF
TRBJ2-7	TRBD2	TRBV19	.	TGTGCCAGTAGAGAGGGGACTAGCGGGTACTACGAGCAGTACTTC	CASREGTSGYYEQYF
TRBJ1-3	.	TRBV3-1	.	TGTGCCAGCAGCCAAGACACACGAGCAGGAGACTCTGGAAACACCATATATTTT	CASSQDTRAGDSGNTIYF
TRBJ1-1	.	TRBV5-6	.	TGTGCCAGCAGCTTGGAGGGTTGGGACACTGAAGCTTTCTTT	CASSLEGWDTEAFF
TRBJ2-7	.	TRBV29-1	.	TGCAGCGTCCGACAGAGTCAACCCTACGAGCAGTACTTC	CSVRQSQPYEQYF
TRBJ2-7	.	TRBV9	few	TGTGCCAGCAGCGTAGGAATCGGTCCCCCCTACGAGCAGTACTTC	CASSVGIGPPYEQYF
TRBJ2-7	TRBD1	TRBV19	.	TGTGCCAGCCGAATGACGGGACAGGGGGCTGGCGAGCAGTACTTC	CASRMTGQGAGEQYF
TRBJ2-2	TRBD1	TRBV28	.	TGTGCCAGCAGTTTACCCCTCGGACAGGGAACGACCGGGGAGCTGTTTTTT	CASSLPLGQGTTGELFF
TRBJ2-7	TRBD1	TRBV5-1	few	TGCGCCAGCAGCTCCGACGTCTCGGGCAGGGGGACCTACGAGCAGTACTTC	CASSSDVSGRGTYEQYF
TRBJ2-7	.	TRBV6-2/TRBV6-3	many	TGTGCCAGCGGGCTAGCGTACTACGAGCAGTACTTC	CASGLAYYEQYF
TRBJ2-7	.	TRBV5-6	.	TGTGCCAGCAGCTTTTGGTACACCGGCTACGAGCAGTACTTC	CASSFWYTGYEQYF
TRBJ1-4	.	TRBV29-1	many	TGCAGCGCCCTTAATGAAAAACTGTTTTTT	CSALNEKLFF
TRBJ2-6	.	TRBV5-1	.	TGCGCCAGCAGCCAAGAGCACCCTGGGGCCAACGTCCTGACTTTC	CASSQEHPGANVLTF
TRBJ2-7	TRBD2	TRBV7-6	many	TGTGCCAGCAGCTTAGAGGCGGGAGGCACCTACGAGCAGTACTTC	CASSLEAGGTYEQYF
TRBJ1-5	.	TRBV20-1	few	TGCAGTGCTAGCACCGGGGGTGGTCAGCCCCAGCATTTT	CSASTGGGQPQHF
TRBJ1-5	.	TRBV6-1	.	TGTGCCAGCAGCGACGACCCTAGAGACAATCAGCCCCAGCATTTT	CASSDDPRDNQPQHF